The present entry profiles one T cell receptor (beta chain) with its context. Its target is unknown. The time point denotes: week 35, safety follow-up. Mutant IDH1 20-mer peptide, at 300 ug, made up each vaccine dose, with topical imiquimod. Germline assignment: CDR1 SGHDT and CDR2 YYEEEE. The CDR3 covers 13 residues. The ends were cut back, 2 bases at V and 6 bases at J, with 12 bases in the middle. The assay was immunoSEQ multiplex PCR, and TCRdb's table has in-frame clones only and misses some. The sample contains 30,000 to 40,000 clones, around three quarters of which appear only once. This entry is derived from a study of a mutant IDH1 vaccine in newly diagnosed glioma.

The clonotype comes from a man in his forties with glioma. Some clones in this sample may be carry-over from other donors' samples. The genes are TRBV5-6 and TRBJ2-7; D might be TRBD2 (5 bases). Sequenced material: PBMCs, taken from a glioma patient whose treatment included an IDH1 peptide vaccine. The CDR3, as DNA: TGTGCCAGCAGCTTCCCTGCGGGTGGCGAGCAGTACTTC. The encoded protein is CASSFPAGGEQYF.